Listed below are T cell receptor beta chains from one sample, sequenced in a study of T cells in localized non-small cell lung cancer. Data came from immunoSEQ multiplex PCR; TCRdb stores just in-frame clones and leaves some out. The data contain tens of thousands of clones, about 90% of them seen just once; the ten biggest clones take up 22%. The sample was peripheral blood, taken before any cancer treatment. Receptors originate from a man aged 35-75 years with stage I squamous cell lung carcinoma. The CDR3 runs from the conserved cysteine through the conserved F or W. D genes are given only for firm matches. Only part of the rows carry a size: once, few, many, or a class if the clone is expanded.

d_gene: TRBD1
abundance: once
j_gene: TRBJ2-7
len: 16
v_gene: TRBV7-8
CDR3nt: TGTGCCAGCAGCTTAGCTCCACCGGGACAGGGGGACGAGCAGTACTTC
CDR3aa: CASSLAPPGQGDEQYF

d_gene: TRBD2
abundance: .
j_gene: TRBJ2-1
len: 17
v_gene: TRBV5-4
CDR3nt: TGTGCCAGCAGTTCCTGGACTAGCGGGTCGCACTACAATGAGCAGTTCTTC
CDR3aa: CASSSWTSGSHYNEQFF

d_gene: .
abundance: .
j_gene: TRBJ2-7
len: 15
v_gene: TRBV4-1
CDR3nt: TGCGCCAGCAGCCAAGAGAGGGGAGGTCCGGGCGAGCAGTACTTC
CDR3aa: CASSQERGGPGEQYF

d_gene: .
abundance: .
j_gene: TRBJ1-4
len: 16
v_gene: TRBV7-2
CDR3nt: TGTGCCAGCAGCTTAGGTCAGGGGCCGGCTAATGAAAAACTGTTTTTT
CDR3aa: CASSLGQGPANEKLFF

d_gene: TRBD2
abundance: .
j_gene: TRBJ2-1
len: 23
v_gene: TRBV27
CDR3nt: TGTGCCAGCAGTTTCCTTTTCCCCTCGACCGGGACTAGCGGTTTTTTCGGGGGCAATGAGCAGTTCTTC
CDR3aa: CASSFLFPSTGTSGFFGGNEQFF

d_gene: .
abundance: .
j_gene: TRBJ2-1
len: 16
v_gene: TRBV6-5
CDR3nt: TGTGCCAGCAGTTACTCGCGGGACTCTCCGTACAATGAGCAGTTCTTC
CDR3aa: CASSYSRDSPYNEQFF

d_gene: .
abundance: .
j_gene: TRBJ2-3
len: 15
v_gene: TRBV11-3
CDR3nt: TGTGCCAGCAGCTTACTTAGAGGGGGACCAGATACGCAGTATTTT
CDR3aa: CASSLLRGGPDTQYF

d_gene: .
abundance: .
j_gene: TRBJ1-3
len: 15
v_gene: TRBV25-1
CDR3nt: TGTGCCAGCAAGGGAGATTTTCGCTCTGGAAACACCATATATTTT
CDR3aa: CASKGDFRSGNTIYF

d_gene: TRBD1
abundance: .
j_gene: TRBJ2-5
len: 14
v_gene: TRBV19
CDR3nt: TGTGCCAGTAGGTTGACAGGGGCCCAAGAGACCCAGTACTTC
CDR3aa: CASRLTGAQETQYF

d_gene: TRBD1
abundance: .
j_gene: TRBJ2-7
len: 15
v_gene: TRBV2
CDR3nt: TGTGCCAGCAGTTCAGCCGACAGGGGCTTCTACGAGCAGTACTTC
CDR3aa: CASSSADRGFYEQYF

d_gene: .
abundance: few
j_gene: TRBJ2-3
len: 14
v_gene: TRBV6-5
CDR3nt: TGTGCCAGCACCTCTACCTCCCCTATGAATACGCAGTATTTT
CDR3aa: CASTSTSPMNTQYF

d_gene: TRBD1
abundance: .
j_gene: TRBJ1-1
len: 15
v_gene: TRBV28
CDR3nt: TGTGCCAGCGGACGGGACAGGGGATATGGAACTGAAGCTTTCTTT
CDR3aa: CASGRDRGYGTEAFF

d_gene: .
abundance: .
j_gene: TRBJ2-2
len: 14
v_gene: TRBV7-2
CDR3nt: TGTGCCAGCAGCGCTACAGCGAACACCGGGGAGCTGTTTTTT
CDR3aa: CASSATANTGELFF

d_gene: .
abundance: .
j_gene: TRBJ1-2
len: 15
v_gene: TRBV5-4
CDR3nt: TGTGCCAGCAGCTTAGTAGACGGTCCCCTCGAAGGCTACACCTTC
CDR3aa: CASSLVDGPLEGYTF

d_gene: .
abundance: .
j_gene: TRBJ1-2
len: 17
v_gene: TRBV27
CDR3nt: TGTGCCAGCAGTCCTACCGTGATGGGGCCAATTAACTATGGCTACACCTTC
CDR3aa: CASSPTVMGPINYGYTF

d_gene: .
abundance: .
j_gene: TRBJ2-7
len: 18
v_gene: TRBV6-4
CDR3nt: TGTGCCAGCAGTGAGGGGTTAGAATCTAGCCCCCTCCCTCAGGGGCAGTACTTC
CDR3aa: CASSEGLESSPLPQGQYF

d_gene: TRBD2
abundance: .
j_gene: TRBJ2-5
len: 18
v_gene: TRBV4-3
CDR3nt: TGCGCCAGCAGCCCCCGGCGCGGTAGCGGAGGGGAGGGAGAGACCCAGTACTTC
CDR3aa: CASSPRRGSGGEGETQYF

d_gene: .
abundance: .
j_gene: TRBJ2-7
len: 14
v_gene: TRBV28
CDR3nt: TGTGCCAGCAGTTCAGGGACGGGGACCTACGAGCAGTACTTC
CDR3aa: CASSSGTGTYEQYF

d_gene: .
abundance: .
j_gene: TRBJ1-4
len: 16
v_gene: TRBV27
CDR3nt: TGTGCCAGCAGTTCCGTCGGGGACGGGCGCGGGAGAAAACTGTTTTTT
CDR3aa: CASSSVGDGRGRKLFF

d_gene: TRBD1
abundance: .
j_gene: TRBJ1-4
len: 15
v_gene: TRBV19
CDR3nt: TGTGCCAGTAGTATTCACAGGGGGCAGAGTGAAAAACTGTTTTTT
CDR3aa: CASSIHRGQSEKLFF

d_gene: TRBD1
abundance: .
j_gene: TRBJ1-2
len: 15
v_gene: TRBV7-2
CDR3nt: TGTGCCAGCAGCCCAGGGGCAGGGGGGGACTATGGCTACACCTTC
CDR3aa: CASSPGAGGDYGYTF

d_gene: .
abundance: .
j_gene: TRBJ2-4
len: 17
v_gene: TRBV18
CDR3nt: TGTGCCAGCTCATCCAGGGGAGCCACCTTGGAGGGGAACATTCAGTACTTC
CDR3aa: CASSSRGATLEGNIQYF

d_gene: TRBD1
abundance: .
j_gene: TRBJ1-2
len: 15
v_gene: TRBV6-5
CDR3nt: TGTGCCAGCAGTTACCAGGCCGGGACAGGCTATGGCTACACCTTC
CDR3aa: CASSYQAGTGYGYTF

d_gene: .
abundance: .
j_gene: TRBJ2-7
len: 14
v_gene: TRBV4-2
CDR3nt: TGTGCCAGCAGCCAAGCTGAAGGGAGAGTCGAGCAGTACTTC
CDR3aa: CASSQAEGRVEQYF

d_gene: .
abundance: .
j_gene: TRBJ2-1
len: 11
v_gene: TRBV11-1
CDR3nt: TGTGCCAGCAGAAGGGTCCATGAGCAGTTCTTC
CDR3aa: CASRRVHEQFF

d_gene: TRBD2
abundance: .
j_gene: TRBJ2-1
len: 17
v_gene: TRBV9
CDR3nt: TGTGCCAGCAGCGTAGTAAGTCTAGCGGGATCCTACAATGAGCAGTTCTTC
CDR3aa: CASSVVSLAGSYNEQFF

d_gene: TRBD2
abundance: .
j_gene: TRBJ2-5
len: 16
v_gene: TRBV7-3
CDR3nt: TGTGCCAGCAGCCTCGGGACTAGCGGGGGGCAAGAGACCCAGTACTTC
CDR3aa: CASSLGTSGGQETQYF

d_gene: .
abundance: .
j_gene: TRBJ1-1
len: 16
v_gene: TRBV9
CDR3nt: TGTGCCAGCAGCGTAGACCCCGCAGGGCCGAACACTGAAGCTTTCTTT
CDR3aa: CASSVDPAGPNTEAFF

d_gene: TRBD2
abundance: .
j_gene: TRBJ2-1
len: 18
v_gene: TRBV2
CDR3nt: TGTGCCAGCAGGCGGACTAGCGGGAGGGTCCCGGCCTACAATGAGCAGTTCTTC
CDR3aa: CASRRTSGRVPAYNEQFF

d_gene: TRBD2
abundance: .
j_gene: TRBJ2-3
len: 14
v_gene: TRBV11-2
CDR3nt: TGTGCCAGCAGCCCGACTAGCGGCACAGATACGCAGTATTTT
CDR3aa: CASSPTSGTDTQYF

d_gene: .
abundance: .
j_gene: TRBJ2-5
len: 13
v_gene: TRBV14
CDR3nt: TGTGCCAGCAGCCAAGAAGGGAGGGAGACCCAGTACTTC
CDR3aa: CASSQEGRETQYF

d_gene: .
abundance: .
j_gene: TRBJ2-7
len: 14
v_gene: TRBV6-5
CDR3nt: TGTGCCAGCAGTCGACGGGACCTTGGAGACGAGCAGTACTTC
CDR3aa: CASSRRDLGDEQYF

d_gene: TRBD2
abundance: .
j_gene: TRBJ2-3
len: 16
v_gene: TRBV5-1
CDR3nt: TGCGCCAGCAGCTTGGGCGGCGGGAGGGACGCAGATACGCAGTATTTT
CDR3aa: CASSLGGGRDADTQYF

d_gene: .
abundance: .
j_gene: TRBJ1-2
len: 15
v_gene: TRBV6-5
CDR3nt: TGTGCCAGCAGTTCAATGGAACAGGGTATCTATGGCTACACCTTC
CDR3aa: CASSSMEQGIYGYTF

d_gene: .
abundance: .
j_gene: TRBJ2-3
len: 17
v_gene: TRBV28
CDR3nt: TGTGCCAGCAGCGAGACCCCCGCAGGTGGATATGCAGATACGCAGTATTTT
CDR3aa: CASSETPAGGYADTQYF

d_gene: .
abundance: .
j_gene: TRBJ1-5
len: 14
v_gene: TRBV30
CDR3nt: TGTGCCTGGAGGCCCAAAGGGACATCTCAGCCCCAGCATTTT
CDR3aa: CAWRPKGTSQPQHF

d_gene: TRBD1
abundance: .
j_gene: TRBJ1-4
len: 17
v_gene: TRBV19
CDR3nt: TGTGCCAGTAGTGTCGCCCCCCCAGGGGGAACTAATGAAAAACTGTTTTTT
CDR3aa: CASSVAPPGGTNEKLFF

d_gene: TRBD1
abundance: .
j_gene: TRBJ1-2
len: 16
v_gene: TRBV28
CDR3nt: TGTGCCAGCAGTCCCAGGGGGCCGGCTGTCCTCTATGGCTACACCTTC
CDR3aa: CASSPRGPAVLYGYTF

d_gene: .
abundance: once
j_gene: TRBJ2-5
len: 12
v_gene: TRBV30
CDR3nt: TGTGCCTGGTCGGGCAGTCAAGAGACCCAGTACTTC
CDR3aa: CAWSGSQETQYF

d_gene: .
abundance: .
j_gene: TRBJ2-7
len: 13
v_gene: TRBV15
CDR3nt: TGTGCCACAAGCCGGGACTTTTCCTACGAGCAGTACTTC
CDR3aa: CATSRDFSYEQYF

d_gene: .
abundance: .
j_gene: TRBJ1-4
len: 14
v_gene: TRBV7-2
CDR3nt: TGTGCCAGCAGCTTAAAGGGGGTTAATGAAAAACTGTTTTTT
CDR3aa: CASSLKGVNEKLFF

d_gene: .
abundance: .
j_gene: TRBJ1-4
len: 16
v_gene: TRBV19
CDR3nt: TGTGCCAGTAGTATCAACCGGGACCGTATTGAGGGAAAACTGTTTTTT
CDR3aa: CASSINRDRIEGKLFF

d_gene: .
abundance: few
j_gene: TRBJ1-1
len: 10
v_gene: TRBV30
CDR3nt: TGTGCCTCATGGGACACTGAAGCTTTCTTT
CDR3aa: CASWDTEAFF

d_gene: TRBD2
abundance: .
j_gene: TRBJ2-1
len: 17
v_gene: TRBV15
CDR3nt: TGTGCCACCAGCAGAGAAACTAGCGGAATCTCCTACAATGAGCAGTTCTTC
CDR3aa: CATSRETSGISYNEQFF